Listed below are T cell receptor beta chains from one sample, sequenced in a study of identical twins. TCRdb recomputed calls from the 5' RACE reads with MiXCR, one row per CDR3 protein. The table has 450,000 to 650,000 distinct CDR3 sequences, around 9.6% seen once. Another study also made use of these data, one on yellow fever vaccine responses in identical twins.

Sequenced: PBMCs. These receptors were obtained from a young woman in good health. CDR3s include the opening cysteine and the closing phenylalanine or tryptophan. D genes are given only for firm matches. Rows give clone size only sometimes, using once, few, many, or a class for an expanded clone.

V gene: TRBV11-2; D gene: NA; J gene: TRBJ1-1; clone size: NA; CDR3 DNA: TGTGCCAGCAGCCATAGGGGGGGCTTGAACACTGAAGCTTTCTTT; CDR3 protein: CASSHRGGLNTEAFF
V gene: TRBV6-1; D gene: TRBD2; J gene: TRBJ2-7; clone size: few; CDR3 DNA: TGTGCCAGCACCTCGCCCGGGACTAGCGGGAGCGAGCAGTACTTC; CDR3 protein: CASTSPGTSGSEQYF
V gene: TRBV3-1; D gene: TRBD2; J gene: TRBJ2-5; clone size: NA; CDR3 DNA: TGTGCCAGCTGCCAAGACCGACTAGCGGGAGGGCCCCTAGAGACCCAGTACTTC; CDR3 protein: CASCQDRLAGGPLETQYF
V gene: TRBV7-9; D gene: NA; J gene: TRBJ2-7; clone size: few; CDR3 DNA: TGTGCCAGCAGCTCCGAACTCGACAGCTACGAGCAGTACTTC; CDR3 protein: CASSSELDSYEQYF
V gene: TRBV20-1; D gene: TRBD1; J gene: TRBJ1-1; clone size: many; CDR3 DNA: TGCAGCGCCGGGACAGGGGGCACTGAAGCTTTCTTT; CDR3 protein: CSAGTGGTEAFF
V gene: TRBV6-1; D gene: TRBD1; J gene: TRBJ2-3; clone size: many; CDR3 DNA: TGTGCCAGCAAGGACAGAGACAGGGCCTCCACAGATACGCAGTATTTT; CDR3 protein: CASKDRDRASTDTQYF
V gene: TRBV19; D gene: NA; J gene: TRBJ1-1; clone size: few; CDR3 DNA: TGTGCCAGTAGTATAGGATCGGGACGGACCTTGAACACTGAAGCTTTCTTT; CDR3 protein: CASSIGSGRTLNTEAFF
V gene: TRBV2; D gene: NA; J gene: TRBJ2-7; clone size: NA; CDR3 DNA: TGTGCCAGCAGTGAATGGGGAGCGGCTACCTACGAGCAGTACTTC; CDR3 protein: CASSEWGAATYEQYF
V gene: TRBV7-2; D gene: NA; J gene: TRBJ2-7; clone size: NA; CDR3 DNA: TGTGCCAGCATACCAGCGGCCTCCTACGAGCAGTACTTC; CDR3 protein: CASIPAASYEQYF
V gene: TRBV7-8; D gene: TRBD1; J gene: TRBJ2-7; clone size: NA; CDR3 DNA: TGTGCCAGCAGCTCGCGGAACCCGGGACAGGGGGGCTACGAGCAGTACTTC; CDR3 protein: CASSSRNPGQGGYEQYF
V gene: TRBV7-2; D gene: TRBD1; J gene: TRBJ2-2; clone size: NA; CDR3 DNA: TGTGCCAGCAGCCAACAGGGGAGGGAGCTGTTTTTT; CDR3 protein: CASSQQGRELFF
V gene: TRBV20-1; D gene: TRBD2; J gene: TRBJ2-5; clone size: NA; CDR3 DNA: TGCAGTGCTACCGGACTAGCGGGGGGGGAACGAGAGACCCAGTACTTC; CDR3 protein: CSATGLAGGERETQYF
V gene: TRBV7-9; D gene: NA; J gene: TRBJ1-1; clone size: many; CDR3 DNA: TGTGCCAGCAGCCCGCAGGGGAAAGAAGCTTTCTTT; CDR3 protein: CASSPQGKEAFF
V gene: TRBV11-1; D gene: TRBD2; J gene: TRBJ2-1; clone size: NA; CDR3 DNA: TGTGCCAGCAGCCGTCTTCTAGCGGGAGGAACCTACAATGAGCAGTTCTTC; CDR3 protein: CASSRLLAGGTYNEQFF
V gene: TRBV6-2/TRBV6-3; D gene: NA; J gene: TRBJ1-4; clone size: few; CDR3 DNA: TGTGCCAGCAGTTCAACGCAGGGGCAAAGGCAACTGTTTTTT; CDR3 protein: CASSSTQGQRQLFF
V gene: TRBV15; D gene: NA; J gene: TRBJ2-5; clone size: few; CDR3 DNA: TGTGCCACCAGCAGAGATCTGGTCGGCCTGGGGTCCCAGTACTTC; CDR3 protein: CATSRDLVGLGSQYF
V gene: TRBV5-5; D gene: TRBD1; J gene: TRBJ1-1; clone size: few; CDR3 DNA: TGTGCCAGCAGCTTTGGGGACAGGGGTTGGACTGAAGCTTTCTTT; CDR3 protein: CASSFGDRGWTEAFF
V gene: TRBV7-9; D gene: TRBD2; J gene: TRBJ2-1; clone size: NA; CDR3 DNA: TGTGCCAGCAGCTTAGTGGGCGGGAGGGCCGGCGATGAGCAGTTCTTC; CDR3 protein: CASSLVGGRAGDEQFF
V gene: TRBV5-5; D gene: TRBD1; J gene: TRBJ2-6; clone size: NA; CDR3 DNA: TGTGCCAGCAGCCCGGGACAGGGACCCTCTGGGGCCAACGTCCTGACTTTC; CDR3 protein: CASSPGQGPSGANVLTF
V gene: TRBV7-3; D gene: NA; J gene: TRBJ1-1; clone size: NA; CDR3 DNA: TGTGCCAGCAGCTTAATGGGGGGCGGGAACACTGAAGCTTTCTTT; CDR3 protein: CASSLMGGGNTEAFF
V gene: TRBV7-2; D gene: TRBD1; J gene: TRBJ2-4; clone size: NA; CDR3 DNA: TGTGCCAGCAGCTTGCCGGGACAGAAAAACATTCAGTACTTC; CDR3 protein: CASSLPGQKNIQYF
V gene: TRBV7-6; D gene: NA; J gene: TRBJ2-3; clone size: few; CDR3 DNA: TGTGCCAGCAGCTGGGGGAGTGCTACCAACGTAGATACGCAGTATTTT; CDR3 protein: CASSWGSATNVDTQYF
V gene: TRBV5-1; D gene: NA; J gene: TRBJ2-7; clone size: many; CDR3 DNA: TGCGCCAGCAGCTTCGAACCGCGACCCACCTACGAGCAGTACTTC; CDR3 protein: CASSFEPRPTYEQYF